Following are 2 T cell receptor beta chains from one sample sequenced in a study of blood T cell repertoires in COVID-19. Some clones are missing from TCRdb's copy, which holds only in-frame ones; the method was immunoSEQ multiplex PCR. The sample shows about 340,000 clones, roughly nine tenths of them seen only once. The sample comprised PBMCs or T cells enriched from blood (not recorded which). The receptors derive from a woman aged 25 to 45 who had recovered from COVID-19.

The V and J genes are TRBV18 and TRBJ2-1; no clear D. The CDR3 is made up of 16 amino acids. The V and J ends lost 3 bases and 0 bases respectively, with 12 bases between them. Per the germline V gene, CDR1 is KGHSH and CDR2 is LQKENI. The CDR3 coding sequence is TGTGCCAGCTCACCCGTTGGTGTCAGCTCCTACAATGAGCAGTTCTTC. Translation: CASSPVGVSSYNEQFF. The whole variable domain, remainder taken from reference TRBV18 and TRBJ2-1, is NAGVMQNPRHLVRRRGQEARLRCSPMKGHSHVYWYRQLPEEGLKFMVYLQKENIIDESGMPKERFSAEFPKEGPSILRIQQVVRGDSAAYFCASSPVGVSSYNEQFFGPGTRLTVL.

The chain employs TRBV2 and TRBJ1-2; the match to TRBD1 covers 9 bases. The CDR3 is 14 residues long. Germline V gene sequence: CDR1 SNHLY, CDR2 FYNNEI. With V trimmed by 8 bases and J by 1 base, 5 bases remained unmatched. Here the CDR3 reads CASRRTGDNYGYTF. Written as DNA, the CDR3 is TGTGCCAGCCGCAGGACAGGGGATAACTATGGCTACACCTTC.